A selection of T cell receptor beta chains follows, all from one sample in a study of cytomegalovirus exposure and HLA in healthy donors. Profiled with immunoSEQ multiplex PCR; TCRdb holds only in-frame clones, not every one. The sample yields about 140,000 clones, approximately 83% seen once. The material sequenced was PBMCs. The origin of the receptors is a middle-aged man in good health and CMV-seropositive. Both conserved end residues are part of each CDR3. The D gene is left open where the match is weak. The size entry is marked missing in some rows and otherwise reads once, few, many or a size class.

DNA	CDR3	size	D	V	J
TGTGCCAGCAGTTCCGGCGACAAAAACTACGAGCAGTACTTC	CASSSGDKNYEQYF	NA	NA	TRBV28	TRBJ2-7
TGTGCCAGCAGTGAAGAGCCTCGCAATGAGCAGTTCTTC	CASSEEPRNEQFF	NA	NA	TRBV2	TRBJ2-1
TGCGCCAGCAGCCCCAAGGACAGGGGGCTTACTAATGAAAAACTGTTTTTT	CASSPKDRGLTNEKLFF	NA	TRBD1	TRBV4-1	TRBJ1-4
TGTGCCAGCAGCTTAGTGAGAGATACGCAGTATTTT	CASSLVRDTQYF	NA	NA	TRBV7-9	TRBJ2-3
TGTGCCAGCAGCCCGAGAGGGATGGCGGGGCCTGGGGCCAACGTCCTGACTTTC	CASSPRGMAGPGANVLTF	few	NA	TRBV9	TRBJ2-6
TGTGCCTGGAGTTCTATAGCGGGGGAGGCAGATACGCAGTATTTT	CAWSSIAGEADTQYF	NA	TRBD2	TRBV30	TRBJ2-3
TGTGCCAGCAGCTTGTGGGACAGGGCAGATACGCAGTATTTT	CASSLWDRADTQYF	NA	TRBD1	TRBV5-6	TRBJ2-3
TGTGCCAGCAGCTCTCAACGGGACAGATACCTCTACGAGCAGTACTTC	CASSSQRDRYLYEQYF	NA	TRBD1	TRBV7-9	TRBJ2-7
TGTGCCAGTGGCGGGGGCCTCTATGGCTACACCTTC	CASGGGLYGYTF	NA	NA	TRBV9	TRBJ1-2
TGTGCCAGCAGCCCCTCTACCTCCTCCTACGAGCAGTACTTC	CASSPSTSSYEQYF	NA	NA	TRBV9	TRBJ2-7
TGTGCCAGCAGCTTGGGACAGGGGTTTAACGAGCAGTACTTC	CASSLGQGFNEQYF	many	TRBD1	TRBV5-6	TRBJ2-7
TGTGCCGTCGACAGGGGGGGATCTGGGGCCAACGTCCTGACTTTC	CAVDRGGSGANVLTF	NA	TRBD1	TRBV7-9	TRBJ2-6
TGTGCCAGTAGTATAACGGGCAATCAGCCCCAGCATTTT	CASSITGNQPQHF	once	NA	TRBV19	TRBJ1-5
TGCGCCAGCAGCCCCCAGGGGCATCAGCCCCAGCATTTT	CASSPQGHQPQHF	once	NA	TRBV5-1	TRBJ1-5
TGTGCCAGCAGTACGACTAGCGGGAGGCAGAATGAGCAGTTCTTC	CASSTTSGRQNEQFF	few	TRBD2	TRBV2	TRBJ2-1
TGTGCCAGCAGCTTGGGGCCTACAGGGGGTAAGGGAAACACTGAAGCTTTCTTT	CASSLGPTGGKGNTEAFF	few	TRBD1	TRBV7-3	TRBJ1-1
TGTGCCAGCAGACAGGGAGACCCCTATGGCTACACCTTC	CASRQGDPYGYTF	NA	NA	TRBV5-5	TRBJ1-2
TGTGCCAGCAGCGGCGGGACAGGGTTGCCCGGGGAGCTGTTTTTT	CASSGGTGLPGELFF	NA	TRBD1	TRBV9	TRBJ2-2
TGTGCCAGTAGTATCCAGGGTAGTGGAGATACGCAGTATTTT	CASSIQGSGDTQYF	NA	NA	TRBV19	TRBJ2-3
TGTGCCAGCAGCGACCAGAGGGACTGGGCCTACGAGCAGTACTTC	CASSDQRDWAYEQYF	NA	NA	TRBV7-9	TRBJ2-7
TGTGCCAGCAGTTTATGGGGGGGAGGGTACTACGAGCAGTACTTC	CASSLWGGGYYEQYF	NA	TRBD2	TRBV27	TRBJ2-7
TGCGCCAGCAGCCAAGATCTTCGGAGAACCTACGAGCAGTACTTC	CASSQDLRRTYEQYF	once	NA	TRBV4-1	TRBJ2-7
TGCGCCAGCAGCTTTCAGGGCCCCTATCCCTATGGCTACACCTTC	CASSFQGPYPYGYTF	few	NA	TRBV5-1	TRBJ1-2
TGTGCCAGCCGCCGACAGGGCAACACCGGGGAGCTGTTTTTT	CASRRQGNTGELFF	once	TRBD1	TRBV14	TRBJ2-2
TGTGCCAGCAGCTCTTGGCCCGGGTCGGGCACTGAAGCTTTCTTT	CASSSWPGSGTEAFF	once	NA	TRBV9	TRBJ1-1
TGTGCCAGCAGAAAGATTGCAGGGGGCTTGGGCTATGGCTACACCTTC	CASRKIAGGLGYGYTF	NA	TRBD1	TRBV6-4	TRBJ1-2
TGCGCCAGCAGCCCCGGTATAGGACAGGGAGCTTTCTTT	CASSPGIGQGAFF	NA	TRBD1	TRBV5-1	TRBJ1-1
TGCGCCAGCAGCTTGGCAGGGGACGGAAACACCATATATTTT	CASSLAGDGNTIYF	NA	NA	TRBV5-1	TRBJ1-3
TGTGCCAGCAGGACTAGCGGGGAAGAGACCCAGTACTTC	CASRTSGEETQYF	NA	TRBD2	TRBV2	TRBJ2-5
TGTGCCTGGATAAGGGAGGCTCTGGATGGCTACACCTTC	CAWIREALDGYTF	NA	NA	TRBV30	TRBJ1-2
TGTGCCAGCAGTGAACGGGGGGGAAATTACAATGAGCAGTTCTTC	CASSERGGNYNEQFF	NA	TRBD2	TRBV6-1	TRBJ2-1
TGCGCCAGCAGCCAAGTACCAGGGGTCAGCTCCTACAATGAGCAGTTCTTC	CASSQVPGVSSYNEQFF	few	NA	TRBV4-1	TRBJ2-1
TGCGCCAGCAGCGCCTTAGATGAGGGAGAGACCCAGTACTTC	CASSALDEGETQYF	NA	NA	TRBV5-1	TRBJ2-5
TGTGCCAGCAGCAGGGATCAGGGGGGCTACACCTTC	CASSRDQGGYTF	NA	NA	TRBV7-9	TRBJ1-2
TGCGCCAGCAGCCAAGAGGCGGCAAACTATGGCTACACCTTC	CASSQEAANYGYTF	NA	NA	TRBV4-3	TRBJ1-2